This entry lists 32 T cell receptor beta chains sequenced from one sample in a study of shared clonotypes between healthy human individuals. Measured with immunoSEQ multiplex PCR; TCRdb has only the in-frame clones, and not every one. The sample comprises about 2.4 million clones, roughly 93% of which are singletons, and 0.36% rests with the top ten. The sequenced material came from naive CD4+ T cells from PBMCs. As for subset: CD45RA+ positively selected. The origin of the receptors is a man aged 18 to 29 in good health. Some clones in this sample may be carry-over from other donors' samples.

The table lists this clone with a few counts. At the DNA level, this CDR3 is encoded by other sequences in the same sample as well. J is TRBJ2-1 and V is TRBV2; D is ambiguous. V gave up 2 bases and J gave up 4 bases, with 0 bases separating them. The germline V gene encodes CDR1 SNHLY and CDR2 FYNNEI. The CDR3 spans 11 residues. As DNA, the CDR3 is TGTGCCAGCAGTGAATACAATGAGCAGTTCTTC. Protein product: CASSEYNEQFF.

This chain uses TRBV7-3 with TRBJ2-1; 7 bases line up with TRBD2. V gave up 5 bases and J gave up 3 bases; unmatched junction bases: 7. The CDR3 sequence is 15 residues long. The germline V gene has CDR1 SGHTA and CDR2 FQGTGA. The CDR3 bases are TGTGCCAGCAGCACGGGGCGGGAGAACTACAATGAGCAGTTCTTC. Translating gives CASSTGRENYNEQFF. The variable domain in full, completed from reference TRBV7-3 and TRBJ2-1, reads GAGVSQTPSNKVTEKGKYVELRCDPISGHTALYWYRQSLGQGPEFLIYFQGTGAADDSGLPNDRFFAVRPEGSVSTLKIQRTERGDSAVYLCASSTGRENYNEQFFGPGTRLTVL.

V usage is TRBV10-2 and J usage is TRBJ2-5; weak D call: TRBD1 (5 bases). The CDR3 is made up of 11 amino acids. The V gene lost 4 bases and the J gene lost 6 bases, with 6 bases spanning the gap. Germline V gene lookup returns CDR1 WSHSY and CDR2 SAAADI. The DNA of the CDR3 is TGCGCCAGCAGTGCAGGGAAGACCCAGTACTTC. Protein: CASSAGKTQYF.

The chain employs TRBV15 and TRBJ1-2; tentatively, D is TRBD1 (5 bases). Germline V lookup: CDR1 LNHNV, CDR2 YYDKDF (reference sequence). CDR3 length: 16 amino acids. Trimming removed 1 base at V and 8 bases at J, with 20 bases between. CDR3 DNA sequence: TGTGCCACCAGCAGAGGCGGGGTGGGGCCAATCCTGGGCTACACCTTC. Its translation is CATSRGGVGPILGYTF. The variable domain in full, completed from reference TRBV15 and TRBJ1-2, reads DAMVIQNPRYQVTQFGKPVTLSCSQTLNHNVMYWYQQKSSQAPKLLFHYYDKDFNNEADTPDNFQSRRPNTSFCFLDIRSPGLGDTAMYLCATSRGGVGPILGYTFGSGTRLTVV.

V and J are TRBV5-1 and TRBJ2-7, with 9 nucleotides matching TRBD1. This CDR3 is built from 14 residues. J was trimmed by 5 bases and V by 3 bases; bases with no gene match: 6. CDR1 is SGHRS and CDR2 is YFSETQ in the germline V gene. This CDR3 is CASSSQGAANEQYF. CDR3 in DNA: TGCGCCAGCAGCTCACAGGGGGCAGCAAACGAGCAGTACTTC.

The chain couples TRBV14 to TRBJ1-2; TRBD1 is a possible D gene (5 bases). Germline V gene lookup returns CDR1 SGHDN and CDR2 FVKESK. Trimming pared 0 bases from V and 7 bases from J, leaving 12 bases between. The CDR3 loop spans 14 amino acids. The chain's CDR3 is CASSQDLRGRGYTF. CDR3 nucleotides: TGTGCCAGCAGCCAAGATTTACGGGGCCGTGGCTACACCTTC. The variable domain in full, with the rest retrieved from reference TRBV14 and TRBJ1-2, is EAGVTQFPSHSVIEKGQTVTLRCDPISGHDNLYWYRRVMGKEIKFLLHFVKESKQDESGMPNNRFLAERTGGTYSTLKVQPAELEDSGVYFCASSQDLRGRGYTFGSGTRLTVV.

V is TRBV28 and J is TRBJ2-7, with D perhaps matching TRBD1 (6 bases). The CDR3 contains 16 residues. The ends were cut back, 5 bases at V and 0 bases at J, with 17 bases in the middle. Germline V gives CDR1 MDHEN, CDR2 SYDVKM. For the CDR3, the DNA is TGTGCCAGCAGTCCTAACAGGGTGGGGCGCTCCTACGAGCAGTACTTC. This sequence encodes CASSPNRVGRSYEQYF. Supplemented by reference TRBV28 and TRBJ2-7, the full variable domain reads DVKVTQSSRYLVKRTGEKVFLECVQDMDHENMFWYRQDPGLGLRLIYFSYDVKMKEKGDIPEGYSVSREKKERFSLILESASTNQTSMYLCASSPNRVGRSYEQYFGPGTRLTVT.

The DNA of the CDR3 is TGTGCCAGCACCAACTCTGGGGCCAACGTCCTGACTTTC. Its protein is CASTNSGANVLTF. The V and J genes are TRBV2 and TRBJ2-6; D gene uncertain. This CDR3 has 13 amino acids. V was clipped by 7 bases and J by 0 bases, with 4 bases between them. Germline V lookup: CDR1 SNHLY, CDR2 FYNNEI.

The V and J genes are TRBV7-3 and TRBJ1-2, with D possibly being TRBD1 (5 bases). From germline, CDR1 is SGHTA and CDR2 FQGTGA. This CDR3 has 16 residues. V lost 5 bases and J 8 bases, leaving 24 bases between the germline ends. The DNA for the CDR3 is TGTGCCAGCAGCCCCGGAGCTTTTGGGGCCTCCGAAGGCTACACCTTC. This sequence encodes CASSPGAFGASEGYTF.

In this sample, this clone turned up once. This chain joins TRBV9 and TRBJ2-2; no reliable D call. Trimming removed 0 bases from V and 1 base from J, with 10 bases in between. The germline V gene has CDR1 SGDLS and CDR2 YYNGEE. The CDR3 spans 16 residues. The CDR3 DNA sequence: TGTGCCAGCAGCGTAGTGGCGGAGAGGAACACCGGGGAGCTGTTTTTT. Its protein product is CASSVVAERNTGELFF.

V usage is TRBV28 and J usage is TRBJ1-3; D possibly corresponds to TRBD1 (5 bases). The V and J ends lost 1 base and 7 bases respectively, with 14 bases between them. The CDR3 runs 15 residues. The germline V gene encodes CDR1 MDHEN and CDR2 SYDVKM. CDR3 protein: CASSLLGTPGNTIYF. DNA for the CDR3: TGTGCCAGCAGTTTATTGGGGACCCCGGGGAACACCATATATTTT.

The J gene is TRBJ2-7, the V gene TRBV5-4, with TRBD1 matching over 10 bases. The CDR3 spans 14 residues. With V trimmed by 5 bases and J by 6 bases, 8 bases remained unmatched. Germline loops: CDR1 SGHNT, CDR2 YYREEE (reference sequence). The CDR3 DNA reads TGTGCCAGCAGAACGGACAGGGGGAAGGGCGAGCAGTACTTC. Protein sequence: CASRTDRGKGEQYF. The variable domain in full, with the rest retrieved from reference TRBV5-4 and TRBJ2-7, is ETGVTQSPTHLIKTRGQQVTLRCSSQSGHNTVSWYQQALGQGPQFIFQYYREEENGRGNFPPRFSGLQFPNYSSELNVNALELDDSALYLCASRTDRGKGEQYFGPGTRLTVT.

The V call is TRBV6-5, the J call TRBJ1-3; 9 bases match TRBD1. The CDR3 covers 15 residues. V trimming: 5 bases; J trimming: 8 bases; junction bases outside the gene matches: 10. CDR1 is MNHEY, CDR2 SVGAGI, per germline. The CDR3 nucleotides read TGTGCCAGCAGTGGGAGGGGACAGGGAGGTGACACCATATATTTT. Translated: CASSGRGQGGDTIYF.

This chain connects TRBV6-5 to TRBJ2-5, with 12 positions matching TRBD2. The J call could be wrong; TRBJ2-7 is a better fit for the DNA end. Per germline, CDR1 MNHEY and CDR2 SVGAGI. This CDR3 has 15 amino acids. CDR3 in amino acids: CASSSGTSGLYEQYF. The CDR3 DNA reads as TGTGCCAGCAGTTCCGGGACTAGCGGGCTCTACGAGCAGTACTTC.

Worth noting for this clone: This specimen includes other DNA sequences encoding the same CDR3. The chain couples TRBV9 to TRBJ2-1; D may match TRBD1 or TRBD2 (5 bases each). The ends were cut back, 0 bases at V and 1 base at J, with 8 bases in the middle. Germline V gene sequence: CDR1 SGDLS, CDR2 YYNGEE. This CDR3 spans 15 amino acids. The DNA of the CDR3 is TGTGCCAGCAGCGTAGATGGGGGATCCTACAATGAGCAGTTCTTC. It is translated as CASSVDGGSYNEQFF. Complete variable domain (other parts from reference TRBV9 and TRBJ2-1): DSGVTQTPKHLITATGQRVTLRCSPRSGDLSVYWYQQSLDQGLQFLIQYYNGEERAKGNILERFSAQQFPDLHSELNLSSLELGDSALYFCASSVDGGSYNEQFFGPGTRLTVL.

This chain joins TRBV21-1 and TRBJ2-5; the table names TRBD2, a call not compared with the DNA. TRBV21-1 is noted as a pseudogene. This CDR3 is built from 16 residues. The CDR3 DNA reads TGTGCCAGCAGCAAAGTCCAGCGGGAGCTGCCAGAGACCCAGTACTTC. This sequence encodes CASSKVQRELPETQYF.

This clone has only a few counts. The J gene is TRBJ1-1, the V gene TRBV30, with D tentatively TRBD1 (6 bases). CDR3 size: 13 residues. CDR1 and CDR2 (germline): GTSNPN, SVGIG (reference sequence). The V end was cut by 2 bases, the J end by 0 bases, with 7 bases between. The DNA of the CDR3 is TGTGCCTGGAGTCCAGGGGTGAACACTGAAGCTTTCTTT. This translates into CAWSPGVNTEAFF.

This CDR3 reads CASSQEQTKNGIASDTQYF. CDR3 coding DNA: TGCGCCAGCAGCCAAGAACAGACTAAAAACGGGATAGCAAGCGATACGCAGTATTTT. The V and J genes are TRBV4-3 and TRBJ2-3, with D perhaps TRBD2 (5 bases). There are 19 residues in the CDR3. Trimming stripped 0 bases from V and 6 bases from J, with 25 bases between. The germline V gene has CDR1 LGHNA and CDR2 YSLEER.

About this clone itself: The identical CDR3 is also encoded by other nucleotide sequences in the sample. This chain connects TRBV30 to TRBJ2-5; D is ambiguous. This CDR3 has 10 residues. V gave up 5 bases and J gave up 5 bases, with 6 bases separating them. CDR1 GTSNPN and CDR2 SVGIG come from the germline V gene (reference sequence). The CDR3 DNA reads TGTGCCTGGGGTCAGGAGACCCAGTACTTC. This gives the protein CAWGQETQYF.

This sequence joins TRBV30 and TRBJ1-6; D call uncertain. This CDR3 has 15 amino acids. Germline V gene lookup returns CDR1 GTSNPN and CDR2 SVGIG (reference sequence). The V gene lost 3 bases and the J gene lost 6 bases, with 15 bases spanning the gap. CDR3 residues: CAWSAKDGFNSPLHF. In nucleotides, the CDR3 is TGTGCCTGGAGCGCTAAGGACGGTTTTAATTCACCCCTCCACTTT.

The sample holds one count of this clone. The chain employs TRBV4-1 and TRBJ2-1; 8 positions agree with TRBD2. CDR1 is MGHRA and CDR2 is YSYEKL in the germline V gene. This CDR3 is built from 18 residues. V lost 0 bases and J lost 0; bases outside the gene matches: 7. In DNA, the CDR3 is TGCGCCAGCAGCCAAGATTCTGGCGGGAGGACCTCCTACAATGAGCAGTTCTTC. It translates to CASSQDSGGRTSYNEQFF.

The chain employs TRBV11-3 and TRBJ2-2; tentatively, D is TRBD1 (6 bases). The ends were cut back, 3 bases at V and 0 bases at J, with 8 bases in the middle. The germline gives CDR1 SGHNT, CDR2 YENEEA. This CDR3 has 15 amino acids. CDR3 in amino acids: CASSFGQTNTGELFF. The CDR3 nucleotides read TGTGCCAGCAGCTTCGGACAGACGAACACCGGGGAGCTGTTTTTT.

The chain uses TRBV18 and TRBJ1-5, with D maybe TRBD1 (6 bases). The length of the CDR3 is 14 residues. With 5 bases removed from V and 3 bases from J, the gap between germline ends came to 11 bases. Germline-derived CDR1 and CDR2 are KGHSH and LQKENI. CDR3 coding DNA: TGTGCCAGCTCAACCGGGGGCCCCAATCAGCCCCAGCATTTT. Its translation is CASSTGGPNQPQHF. The full variable domain, with the rest looked up from reference TRBV18 and TRBJ1-5, is NAGVMQNPRHLVRRRGQEARLRCSPMKGHSHVYWYRQLPEEGLKFMVYLQKENIIDESGMPKERFSAEFPKEGPSILRIQQVVRGDSAAYFCASSTGGPNQPQHFGDGTRLSIL.

The rearrangement joins TRBV29-1 to TRBJ1-5; D is uncertain. Trimming left V 4 bases short and J 0 bases short, with 16 bases between. The CDR3 loop spans 16 amino acids. Germline CDR1 reads SQVTM; CDR2 reads ANQGSEA. The CDR3 coding sequence is TGCAGCGTTGGTGAGGACGGACCTTATAGCAATCAGCCCCAGCATTTT. Protein sequence: CSVGEDGPYSNQPQHF.

The chain uses TRBV5-1 and TRBJ1-3, with D possibly TRBD1 on 5 matching bases. The CDR3 is made up of 15 amino acids. V lost 4 bases and J 3 bases, leaving 14 bases between the germline ends. Germline CDR1 and CDR2: SGHRS and YFSETQ. The CDR3 loop is CASSAAGLGGNTIYF. The CDR3 nucleotides read TGCGCCAGCAGCGCAGCAGGGCTAGGTGGAAACACCATATATTTT.

V and J are TRBV13 and TRBJ2-7, with 12 positions matching TRBD2. The germline V gene has CDR1 PRHDT and CDR2 FYEKMQ (reference sequence). J gave up 4 bases and V 4 bases, and 8 bases lay outside the gene matches. The CDR3 runs to 16 residues. CDR3 sequence reads: CASSSTSGSLGYEQYF. CDR3 DNA sequence: TGTGCCAGCAGCTCGACTAGCGGGAGCCTCGGGTACGAGCAGTACTTC. The variable domain in full, with the rest retrieved from reference TRBV13 and TRBJ2-7, is AAGVIQSPRHLIKEKRETATLKCYPIPRHDTVYWYQQGPGQDPQFLISFYEKMQSDKGSIPDRFSAQQFSDYHSELNMSSLELGDSALYFCASSSTSGSLGYEQYFGPGTRLTVT.

V is TRBV5-1 and J is TRBJ1-1; maybe TRBD1 (5 bases). The ends were cut back, 3 bases at V and 1 base at J, with 13 bases in the middle. The CDR3 loop spans 15 amino acids. Germline assignment: CDR1 SGHRS and CDR2 YFSETQ. CDR3 in DNA: TGCGCCAGCAGCTCGCTCGGGGCAGGGAACACTGAAGCTTTCTTT. Amino acids: CASSSLGAGNTEAFF.

The chain employs TRBV6-1 and TRBJ2-1; 11 bases map to TRBD1. The CDR3 runs to 14 residues. Germline assignment: CDR1 MNHNS and CDR2 SASEGT. Trimming at V came to 4 bases and at J to 12 bases, leaving 8 bases not matched to a gene. DNA for the CDR3: TGTGCCAGCAGTGGCGGACAGGGGGCAAGGTCGCAGTTCTTC. This sequence encodes CASSGGQGARSQFF.

The CDR3 loop is CASSSSWTGDTEAFF. CDR3 sequence (DNA): TGTGCCAGCAGCTCATCCTGGACAGGGGACACTGAAGCTTTCTTT. V and J are TRBV5-4 and TRBJ1-1, with 9 nucleotides matching TRBD1. V gave up 3 bases and J gave up 3 bases; unmatched junction bases: 6. In germline, CDR1 is SGHNT, CDR2 YYREEE (reference sequence). The CDR3 spans 15 residues.

The chain links TRBV15 to TRBJ2-5, with TRBD1 matching 7 bases. Germline values: CDR1 LNHNV, CDR2 YYDKDF (reference sequence). The CDR3 totals 16 residues. The V and J ends lost 1 base and 5 bases, in that order; junction bases with no gene match: 10. In nucleotides, the CDR3 is TGTGCCACCAGCAGAGGGACAGGACTGGATCGGGAGACCCAGTACTTC. Its translation: CATSRGTGLDRETQYF.

The chain combines TRBV5-1 with TRBJ2-2, with a weak D call TRBD1 (5 bases). CDR1 is SGHRS, CDR2 YFSETQ, per germline. There are 17 residues in the CDR3. Trimming shortened V by 0 bases and J by 4 bases, and 16 bases separated the two germline ends. The CDR3 DNA reads TGCGCCAGCAGCTTGGGGATCGGACAAGTTTTCACCGGGGAGCTGTTTTTT. The encoded protein is CASSLGIGQVFTGELFF.

CDR3 loop: CASSLVAFTDTQYF. As DNA, the CDR3 is TGCGCCAGCAGCTTGGTGGCTTTCACAGATACGCAGTATTTT. This chain connects TRBV5-1 to TRBJ2-3; D is undetermined. V lost 0 bases and J lost 2, with 7 bases in between. Germline V gives CDR1 SGHRS, CDR2 YFSETQ. The CDR3 has 14 amino acids. The variable domain in full, completed from reference TRBV5-1 and TRBJ2-3, reads KAGVTQTPRYLIKTRGQQVTLSCSPISGHRSVSWYQQTPGQGLQFLFEYFSETQRNKGNFPGRFSGRQFSNSRSEMNVSTLELGDSALYLCASSLVAFTDTQYFGPGTRLTVL.